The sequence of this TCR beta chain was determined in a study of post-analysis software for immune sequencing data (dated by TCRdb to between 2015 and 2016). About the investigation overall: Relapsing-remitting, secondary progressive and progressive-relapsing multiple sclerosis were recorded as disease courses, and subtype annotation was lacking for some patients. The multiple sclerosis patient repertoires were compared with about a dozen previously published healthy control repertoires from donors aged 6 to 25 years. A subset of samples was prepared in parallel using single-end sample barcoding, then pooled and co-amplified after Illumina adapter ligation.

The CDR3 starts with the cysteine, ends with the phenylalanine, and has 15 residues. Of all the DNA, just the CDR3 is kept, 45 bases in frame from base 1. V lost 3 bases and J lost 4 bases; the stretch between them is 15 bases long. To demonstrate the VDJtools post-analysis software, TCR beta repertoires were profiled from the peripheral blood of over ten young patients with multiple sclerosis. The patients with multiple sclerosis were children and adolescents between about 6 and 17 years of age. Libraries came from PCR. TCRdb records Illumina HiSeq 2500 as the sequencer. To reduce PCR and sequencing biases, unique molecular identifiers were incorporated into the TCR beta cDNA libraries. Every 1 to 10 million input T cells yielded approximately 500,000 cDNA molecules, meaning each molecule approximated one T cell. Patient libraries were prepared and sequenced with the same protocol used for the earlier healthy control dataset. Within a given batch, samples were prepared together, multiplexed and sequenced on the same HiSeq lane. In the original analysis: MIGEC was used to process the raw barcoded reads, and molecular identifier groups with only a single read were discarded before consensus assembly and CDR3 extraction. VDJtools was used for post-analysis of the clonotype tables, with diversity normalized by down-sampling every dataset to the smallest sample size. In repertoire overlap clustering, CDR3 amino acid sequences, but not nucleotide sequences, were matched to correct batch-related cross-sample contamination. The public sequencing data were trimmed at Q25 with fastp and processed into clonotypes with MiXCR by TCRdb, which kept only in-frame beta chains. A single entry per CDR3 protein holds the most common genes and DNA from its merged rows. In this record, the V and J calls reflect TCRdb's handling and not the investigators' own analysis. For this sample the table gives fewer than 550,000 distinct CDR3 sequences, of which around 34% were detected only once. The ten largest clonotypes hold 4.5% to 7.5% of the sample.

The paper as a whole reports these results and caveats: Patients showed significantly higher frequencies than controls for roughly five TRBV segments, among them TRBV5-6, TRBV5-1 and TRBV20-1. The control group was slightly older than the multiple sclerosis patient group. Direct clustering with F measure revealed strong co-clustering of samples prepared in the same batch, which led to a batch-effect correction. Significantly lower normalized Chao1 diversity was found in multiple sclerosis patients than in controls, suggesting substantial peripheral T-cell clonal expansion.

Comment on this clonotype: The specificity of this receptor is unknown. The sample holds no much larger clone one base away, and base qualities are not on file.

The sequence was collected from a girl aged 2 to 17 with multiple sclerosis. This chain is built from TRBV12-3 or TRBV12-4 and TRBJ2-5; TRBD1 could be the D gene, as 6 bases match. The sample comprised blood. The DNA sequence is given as TGTGCCAGCAGTTTGGGGGCAGCGACGGGAGAGACCCAGTACTTC. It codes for CASSLGAATGETQYF.